The entry below gives a single TCR beta chain sequence along with its context. The antigen remains undetermined. The sample originates from a study of blood T cells in healthy people across ages. The study, taken as a whole, reports: The authors considered diversity estimates from one million T cells to be underestimates. In older individuals, TCR beta diversity per million T cells was lower, falling roughly linearly with age. Across samples, TCR beta diversity tracked strongly with naive T cell percentage.

Primers used in a second PCR of roughly 7 to 11 cycles were a sample-barcoded 5' primer and a J-beta primer mix. Researchers report that a template-switch adaptor with 12 random nucleotides tagged each cDNA molecule. From the 5' RACE reads, TCRdb called clonotypes with MiXCR, one entry per CDR3 protein. Among around 1,500,000 distinct CDR3 sequences, roughly 40% were seen once, and the ten largest hold roughly 7.7%. Germline V CDR1 and CDR2: DFQATT, SNEGSKA (reference sequence). This CDR3 is built from 15 residues. Sample: blood. The sequence came from a woman aged 18-29 years in good health. The V call is TRBV20-1, the J call TRBJ2-5, with 7 bases lining up with TRBD2. The DNA end favors TRBJ2-7, so the J call may be wrong. Here the CDR3 DNA reads TGCAGTGCCGAGGCCGCTAGCGGCTCTCGAAACGAGCAGTACTTC. Residues: CSAEAASGSRNEQYF.